A single sample is the source of the 15 T cell receptor beta chains below, sequenced in a study of blood T cell repertoires in COVID-19. Sequencing used immunoSEQ multiplex PCR; TCRdb keeps in-frame clones, though not all of them. The sample shows hundreds of thousands of clones, 88% of them seen only once. Sequenced sample: peripheral blood. Source of these receptors: a man aged 18 to 35 with active or convalescent COVID-19.

This clone was recorded only once. The rearrangement links TRBV19 to TRBJ1-5, with D unresolved. The CDR3 has 16 amino acids. Germline values: CDR1 LNHDA, CDR2 SQIVND (reference sequence). V dropped 2 bases and J dropped 0 bases, with 11 bases sitting between them. The CDR3 is CASSISQAPSNQPQHF. In nucleotides, the CDR3 is TGTGCCAGTAGTATATCCCAGGCACCTAGCAATCAGCCCCAGCATTTT.

Written as DNA, the CDR3 is TGCGCCAGCAGTGGATCCAGGGGGCCGTACGAGCAGTACTTC. Translated: CASSGSRGPYEQYF. The genes are TRBV10-1 and TRBJ2-7; 8 nucleotides match TRBD1. Germline assignment: CDR1 WNHNN and CDR2 SYGVQD (reference sequence). This CDR3 spans 14 amino acids. V lost 4 bases to trimming and J lost 4 bases; unmatched junction nucleotides: 6.

V is TRBV9 and J is TRBJ2-5; 7 bases align to TRBD2. CDR3 length equals 15 residues. CDR1 SGDLS and CDR2 YYNGEE come from the germline V gene. With V trimmed by 4 bases and J by 5 bases, 11 bases remained unmatched. The CDR3 loop reads CASSFGLEFIETQYF. The DNA for the CDR3 is TGTGCCAGCAGCTTTGGACTAGAATTTATTGAGACCCAGTACTTC. The full variable domain, with the rest looked up from reference TRBV9 and TRBJ2-5, is DSGVTQTPKHLITATGQRVTLRCSPRSGDLSVYWYQQSLDQGLQFLIQYYNGEERAKGNILERFSAQQFPDLHSELNLSSLELGDSALYFCASSFGLEFIETQYFGPGTRLLVL.

In the case of this clone: It may be a read error: a sequence one base away is much more abundant. Other DNA sequences from this sample encode an identical CDR3 as well. The rearrangement links TRBV13 to TRBJ1-1; D not certain. The germline V and J ends were trimmed by 3 bases and 1 base, with 6 bases remaining between them. The CDR3 has 13 amino acids. Germline V gives CDR1 PRHDT, CDR2 FYEKMQ (reference sequence). The CDR3 region has the DNA TGTGCCAGCAGCTTCGGGAGGAACACTGAAGCTTTCTTT. It specifies CASSFGRNTEAFF.

The count of this clone is one. The chain joins TRBV7-6 to TRBJ1-5, with a weak D call TRBD1 (5 bases). V was clipped by 3 bases and J by 3 bases, with 9 bases between them. There are 14 residues in the CDR3. CDR1 is SGHVS, CDR2 FNYEAQ, per germline. The CDR3 coding sequence is TGTGCCAGCAGCTTTGCAGGGCCCAATCAGCCCCAGCATTTT. Translated, it gives CASSFAGPNQPQHF.

This clone was detected once. The chain combines TRBV9 with TRBJ1-1, with D maybe TRBD1 (6 bases). The V gene lost 3 bases and the J gene lost 6 bases, with 6 bases spanning the gap. Germline CDR1 is SGDLS and CDR2 is YYNGEE. The CDR3 runs 11 residues. The CDR3: CASSAGAEAFF. The CDR3 nucleotides read TGTGCCAGCAGCGCAGGGGCTGAAGCTTTCTTT.

The sample holds one count of this clone. The V and J genes are TRBV7-9 and TRBJ2-7, with TRBD1 as a possible D gene (5 bases). Germline lookup yields CDR1 SEHNR and CDR2 FQNEAQ (reference sequence). V was shortened by 1 base and J by 4 bases, with 14 bases between the two germline ends. This CDR3 spans 15 amino acids. CDR3 sequence: CASSLVSGPLYEQYF. The CDR3 DNA reads TGTGCCAGCAGCTTAGTCTCAGGGCCCCTGTACGAGCAGTACTTC.

This rearrangement joins TRBV4-3 to TRBJ1-2; a weak D match, TRBD1 (6 bases). Germline values: CDR1 LGHNA, CDR2 YSLEER. This CDR3 is 15 amino acids long. Trimming pared 0 bases from V and 4 bases from J, leaving 12 bases between. CDR3 bases: TGCGCCAGCAGCCAAGATCCGGACAGATTCTATGGCTACACCTTC. Translation gives CASSQDPDRFYGYTF.

The V call is TRBV29-1, the J call TRBJ1-1, with 8 bases that match TRBD1. There are 16 residues in the CDR3. With V trimmed by 4 bases and J by 0 bases, 10 bases remained unmatched. Germline V gives CDR1 SQVTM, CDR2 ANQGSEA. Here the CDR3 reads CSVVGVRTGLNTEAFF. The CDR3 region has the DNA TGCAGCGTTGTGGGAGTCCGGACAGGGTTGAACACTGAAGCTTTCTTT.

The V call is TRBV12-3 or TRBV12-4, the J call TRBJ2-3; D gene ambiguous. This CDR3 contains 13 residues. The V and J ends lost 5 bases and 0 bases respectively, with 6 bases between them. The CDR3 reads CASSTPSTDTQYF. CDR3 nucleotides: TGTGCCAGCAGTACTCCTAGCACAGATACGCAGTATTTT.

V usage is TRBV19 and J usage is TRBJ1-4, with D possibly matching TRBD1 (6 bases). The CDR3 is 14 residues long. V dropped 5 bases and J dropped 7 bases, with 14 bases sitting between them. The germline CDR1 and CDR2 sequences are LNHDA and SQIVND (reference sequence). The CDR3 DNA is TGTGCCAGTAGTCCTACAGGGTTGGGTGAAAAACTGTTTTTT. Protein product: CASSPTGLGEKLFF.

This chain links TRBV5-1 with TRBJ2-7; 11 bases map to TRBD2. The CDR3 length is 15 residues. Germline V CDR1 and CDR2: SGHRS, YFSETQ. The trim removed 6 bases at V and 6 bases at J, leaving 11 bases unmatched. This CDR3 reads CASTKTLAGAGEQYF. CDR3 sequence (DNA): TGCGCCAGCACCAAAACACTAGCGGGGGCTGGCGAGCAGTACTTC.

V is TRBV6-5 and J is TRBJ2-7, with TRBD1 identical over 12 bases. J was trimmed by 5 bases and V by 6 bases; bases with no gene match: 2. Germline lookup yields CDR1 MNHEY and CDR2 SVGAGI. The CDR3 length is 13 residues. The CDR3 DNA follows: TGTGCCAGCAGAGGGACAGGGGGCAACGAGCAGTACTTC. Translating gives CASRGTGGNEQYF.

This rearrangement joins TRBV4-1 to TRBJ2-3; D remains unclear. V was clipped by 6 bases and J by 0 bases, with 13 bases between them. The CDR3 has 15 residues. The germline V gene has CDR1 MGHRA and CDR2 YSYEKL. CDR3 sequence (DNA): TGCGCCAGCAGTGAAGACCGACTTAGCACAGATACGCAGTATTTT. Its translation: CASSEDRLSTDTQYF.

The chain recombines TRBV27 with TRBJ2-4; D might be TRBD2 (6 bases). Looked up from germline, CDR1 is MNHEY and CDR2 is SMNVEV (reference sequence). The CDR3 runs 15 residues. V shed 6 bases and J shed 1 base, with 13 bases lying between them. CDR3 bases: TGTGCCAGCAGCCTGTGGGGGGATGCCAAAAACATTCAGTACTTC. As protein: CASSLWGDAKNIQYF.